The rows below give T cell receptor beta chains drawn from one sample of a study of T cell repertoires and leukemia-associated antigens. These receptors are not linked to any known antigen. TCRdb ran MiXCR on the 5' RACE reads and lists one entry per CDR3 protein. The sample yields roughly 13,000 distinct CDR3 sequences, approximately 39% seen once. The source material was CD3+ T cells sorted from blood and cultured. These receptors were collected from a female donor in good health. The CDR3 runs from the conserved cysteine through the conserved F or W. Each record gives: V gene, J gene, clone size, CDR3 protein. The size of a clone is reported for some rows only, either as once, few or many, or as a class for expanded clones.

TRBV10-1,TRBJ2-5,many,CASSDQIQETQYF
TRBV12-3/TRBV12-4,TRBJ2-3,.,CASRGASGRPSPDTQYF
TRBV20-1,TRBJ2-1,medium-sized,CSAPEARAPYNEQFF
TRBV20-1,TRBJ2-7,medium-sized,CSARGDTDYEQYF
TRBV5-5,TRBJ2-7,.,CAGSLKGQGSYEQYF
TRBV6-2/TRBV6-3,TRBJ2-7,.,CASRPHLISHEQYF
TRBV20-1,TRBJ2-1,medium-sized,CSARARLAGGLSYNEQFF
TRBV7-9,TRBJ1-4,.,CASSPEAEKLFF
TRBV27,TRBJ2-1,.,CASSPPGTSPLAKNNEQFF
TRBV12-3/TRBV12-4,TRBJ2-2,medium-sized,CASSPARRLNTGELFF
TRBV5-1,TRBJ2-7,medium-sized,CASSLRGLAENSYEQYF
TRBV4-2,TRBJ2-7,.,CASSPSGSGRANEQYF
TRBV7-2,TRBJ2-3,many,CASSLGAGRGTDTQYF
TRBV5-1,TRBJ1-1,few,CASSEGQANTEAFF
TRBV20-1,TRBJ2-7,.,CSARSGGRAHEQHF
TRBV4-3,TRBJ1-2,.,CASSQQGARYGYTF
TRBV18,TRBJ2-5,.,CASSPQETQYF
TRBV7-2,TRBJ2-5,medium-sized,CASSNSGNPQETQYF
TRBV5-1,TRBJ2-7,medium-sized,CASSGVVSSSYEQYF
TRBV5-1,TRBJ1-4,.,CASSIYLCSVEGKGKLFF
TRBV6-1,TRBJ2-3,.,CASSEAGRPADTQYF
TRBV29-1,TRBJ2-7,.,CSVAPASRFVQCF
TRBV4-2,TRBJ2-1,many,CASSPPGVRASNEQFF
TRBV21-1,TRBJ2-1,few,CARLKRARVSYNEQFF
TRBV29-1,TRBJ2-2,medium-sized,CSVGDKREMPTGELFF
TRBV29-1,TRBJ2-1,few,CSVVAGGRDEQFF
TRBV21-1,TRBJ2-7,.,CASTETTGTYEQYF
TRBV19,TRBJ2-1,many,CASSIDPAGELNEQFF
TRBV27,TRBJ2-4,.,CASSPIAKNIQYF
TRBV5-1,TRBJ2-3,.,CASSLVGAGDSQYF
TRBV29-1,TRBJ2-3,.,CSVLGSTYTQYF
TRBV2,TRBJ1-2,.,CASRVRRNVLYGHTF
TRBV28,TRBJ2-7,.,CASDRGPGDEQF
TRBV11-2,TRBJ2-1,many,CASSLAGNRNEQFF
TRBV5-1,TRBJ2-7,.,CASSPEGRQYF
TRBV5-5,TRBJ2-1,.,CASSDGTEIYNEQFF
TRBV10-3,TRBJ2-5,medium-sized,CAISLDRQETQYF
TRBV12-3/TRBV12-4,TRBJ2-1,few,CASSLARGGSYNEQFF
TRBV28,TRBJ2-7,.,CASRRSKARSEQYF
TRBV20-1,TRBJ2-5,.,CSWDGDRAETQYF
TRBV7-8,TRBJ2-7,.,CACSTQETYEQYF
TRBV5-1,TRBJ1-6,.,CASSSDGWKNSPLHF
TRBV23-1,TRBJ2-1,many,CASSQTDRAGYNEQFF
TRBV20-1,TRBJ1-1,.,CSASGRTEDTEAFF
TRBV18,TRBJ2-5,medium-sized,CASSRDRTEETQYF